This passage covers 8 T cell receptor beta chains from one sample sequenced in a study of HIV-infected patients and healthy controls. All unsorted peripheral T cells were captured because whole blood was used without fractionation. cDNA was made from 500 ng RNA using alpha and beta constant primers. Separate chain-specific third strand synthesis with multiplexing indices produced the alpha and beta libraries. One entry per CDR3 protein, called by TCRdb with MiXCR from the 5' RACE reads. The table has 20,000 to 30,000 distinct CDR3 sequences, 8.5% to 9% seen once. Sequencing used blood. These receptors were taken from an adult in good health.

This clonotype has a count of ten or more. The V and J genes are TRBV5-1 and TRBJ1-5, with D uncertain. Per germline, CDR1 SGHRS and CDR2 YFSETQ. The CDR3 runs to 13 residues. Trimming removed 0 bases from V and 2 bases from J, with 3 bases in between. CDR3 in amino acids: CASSLVGNQPQHF. The CDR3, as DNA: TGCGCCAGCAGCTTGGTTGGCAATCAGCCCCAGCATTTT.

Many counts were recorded for this clonotype. The CDR3 reads CASTIGAGAGDNEQFF. Here the CDR3 DNA reads TGTGCCAGCACCATAGGGGCGGGGGCCGGTGACAATGAGCAGTTCTTC. V is TRBV12-3 or TRBV12-4 and J is TRBJ2-1; weak D call: TRBD2 (7 bases). V was shortened by 7 bases and J by 5 bases, with 21 bases between the two germline ends. The CDR3 length is 16 residues.

Ten or more counts support this clonotype. The chain joins TRBV7-2 to TRBJ1-1, with D unresolved. The germline V and J ends were trimmed by 1 base and 5 bases, with 11 bases remaining between them. Germline assignment: CDR1 SGHTA and CDR2 FQGNSA. CDR3 length: 14 amino acids. Written as DNA, the CDR3 is TGTGCCAGCAGCTTAGTCCCGGGGATGACTGAAGCTTTCTTT. Its translation is CASSLVPGMTEAFF.

The chain is built from TRBV5-1 and TRBJ2-6; D unclear. Looked up from germline, CDR1 is SGHRS and CDR2 is YFSETQ. The CDR3 extends over 15 amino acids. V was cut by 2 bases and J by 1 base, with 7 bases left in between. The CDR3 nucleotides read TGCGCCAGCAGCTTCAGGATTTCTGGGGCCAACGTCCTGACTTTC. This sequence encodes CASSFRISGANVLTF.

This clonotype was detected many times. The rearrangement links TRBV18 to TRBJ2-7; no firm D call. V dropped 2 bases and J dropped 0 bases, with 8 bases sitting between them. CDR1 and CDR2 from the germline V gene are KGHSH and LQKENI. The CDR3 consists of 14 residues. As DNA, the CDR3 is TGTGCCAGCTCACCAGTTCCAGACTCCTACGAGCAGTACTTC. It is translated as CASSPVPDSYEQYF.

This clonotype was detected a few times. The rearrangement uses TRBV28 and TRBJ2-3; maybe TRBD1 (5 bases). Trimming took 6 bases from V and 4 from J, leaving 8 bases between them. Germline lookup yields CDR1 MDHEN and CDR2 SYDVKM. This CDR3 region has 12 residues. The CDR3 nucleotides read TGTGCCAGCAGCCCACAGGCAGATACGCAGTATTTT. Translated: CASSPQADTQYF.

This clonotype was picked up many times. The genes are TRBV5-1 and TRBJ2-5; no definite D call. V gave up 2 bases and J gave up 1 base, with 6 bases separating them. Germline V gene data show CDR1 as SGHRS and CDR2 as YFSETQ. The CDR3 is 13 amino acids. CDR3 bases: TGCGCCAGCAGCTTTGAGCCCCAAGAGACCCAGTACTTC. Its protein is CASSFEPQETQYF.

This clonotype has a count of ten or more. V and J are TRBV28 and TRBJ1-1; TRBD1 aligns across 10 bases. This CDR3 has 16 residues. V shed 6 bases, J shed 6 bases, and the junction held 13 bases outside the gene matches. The germline gives CDR1 MDHEN, CDR2 SYDVKM. DNA of the CDR3: TGTGCCAGCAGGGGGGGCTGGGGACAGGGGATCGCTGAAGCTTTCTTT. Amino acids: CASRGGWGQGIAEAFF. Based on the CDR3 plus reference TRBV28 and TRBJ1-1, the full variable domain is DVKVTQSSRYLVKRTGEKVFLECVQDMDHENMFWYRQDPGLGLRLIYFSYDVKMKEKGDIPEGYSVSREKKERFSLILESASTNQTSMYLCASRGGWGQGIAEAFFGQGTRLTVV.